The T cell receptor (beta chain) described here comes from a study of T cell responses to AZD1222 COVID-19 vaccine. The study, taken as a whole, reports: Seropositive status at baseline applied to only six AZD1222 recipients.

TCRdb keeps only in-frame clones here, not all; method: immunoSEQ multiplex PCR. The sample records nearly 90,000 clones, 89% being singletons. CDR3 length: 15 amino acids. Germline CDR1 and CDR2: SGHTA and FQGNSA. Trimming removed 1 base from V and 5 bases from J, with 14 bases in between. On this clone: Its antigen remains unidentified.

The chain couples TRBV7-2 to TRBJ2-5, with D possibly being TRBD1 or TRBD2 (5 bases each). The sample was peripheral blood, taken 28 days after the second AZD1222 dose. The clonotype comes from an adult who received the AZD1222 COVID-19 vaccine. The CDR3 reads CASSLVGAPQETQYF. The CDR3 coding sequence is TGTGCCAGCAGCTTAGTCGGGGCGCCTCAGGAGACCCAGTACTTC. Using reference TRBV7-2 and TRBJ2-5 for the parts outside the CDR3, the full variable domain is GAGVSQSPSNKVTEKGKDVELRCDPISGHTALYWYRQSLGQGLEFLIYFQGNSAPDKSGLPSDRFSAERTGGSVSTLTIQRTQQEDSAVYLCASSLVGAPQETQYFGPGTRLLVL.